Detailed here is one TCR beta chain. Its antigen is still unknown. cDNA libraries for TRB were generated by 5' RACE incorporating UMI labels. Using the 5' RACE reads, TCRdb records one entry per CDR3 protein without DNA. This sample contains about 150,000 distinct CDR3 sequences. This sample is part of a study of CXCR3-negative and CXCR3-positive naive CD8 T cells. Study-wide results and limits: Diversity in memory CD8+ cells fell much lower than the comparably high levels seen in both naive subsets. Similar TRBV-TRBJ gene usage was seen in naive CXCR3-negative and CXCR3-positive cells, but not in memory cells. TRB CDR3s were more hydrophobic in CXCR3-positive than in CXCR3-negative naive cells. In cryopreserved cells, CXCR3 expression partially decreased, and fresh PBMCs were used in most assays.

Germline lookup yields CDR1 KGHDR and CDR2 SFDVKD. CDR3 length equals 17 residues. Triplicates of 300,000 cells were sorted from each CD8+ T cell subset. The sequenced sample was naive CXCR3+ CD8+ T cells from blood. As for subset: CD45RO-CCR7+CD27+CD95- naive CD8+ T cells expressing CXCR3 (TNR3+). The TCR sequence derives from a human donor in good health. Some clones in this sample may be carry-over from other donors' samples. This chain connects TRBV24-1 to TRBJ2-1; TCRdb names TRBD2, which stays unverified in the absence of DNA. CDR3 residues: CATSDAGLAGFYNEQFF.